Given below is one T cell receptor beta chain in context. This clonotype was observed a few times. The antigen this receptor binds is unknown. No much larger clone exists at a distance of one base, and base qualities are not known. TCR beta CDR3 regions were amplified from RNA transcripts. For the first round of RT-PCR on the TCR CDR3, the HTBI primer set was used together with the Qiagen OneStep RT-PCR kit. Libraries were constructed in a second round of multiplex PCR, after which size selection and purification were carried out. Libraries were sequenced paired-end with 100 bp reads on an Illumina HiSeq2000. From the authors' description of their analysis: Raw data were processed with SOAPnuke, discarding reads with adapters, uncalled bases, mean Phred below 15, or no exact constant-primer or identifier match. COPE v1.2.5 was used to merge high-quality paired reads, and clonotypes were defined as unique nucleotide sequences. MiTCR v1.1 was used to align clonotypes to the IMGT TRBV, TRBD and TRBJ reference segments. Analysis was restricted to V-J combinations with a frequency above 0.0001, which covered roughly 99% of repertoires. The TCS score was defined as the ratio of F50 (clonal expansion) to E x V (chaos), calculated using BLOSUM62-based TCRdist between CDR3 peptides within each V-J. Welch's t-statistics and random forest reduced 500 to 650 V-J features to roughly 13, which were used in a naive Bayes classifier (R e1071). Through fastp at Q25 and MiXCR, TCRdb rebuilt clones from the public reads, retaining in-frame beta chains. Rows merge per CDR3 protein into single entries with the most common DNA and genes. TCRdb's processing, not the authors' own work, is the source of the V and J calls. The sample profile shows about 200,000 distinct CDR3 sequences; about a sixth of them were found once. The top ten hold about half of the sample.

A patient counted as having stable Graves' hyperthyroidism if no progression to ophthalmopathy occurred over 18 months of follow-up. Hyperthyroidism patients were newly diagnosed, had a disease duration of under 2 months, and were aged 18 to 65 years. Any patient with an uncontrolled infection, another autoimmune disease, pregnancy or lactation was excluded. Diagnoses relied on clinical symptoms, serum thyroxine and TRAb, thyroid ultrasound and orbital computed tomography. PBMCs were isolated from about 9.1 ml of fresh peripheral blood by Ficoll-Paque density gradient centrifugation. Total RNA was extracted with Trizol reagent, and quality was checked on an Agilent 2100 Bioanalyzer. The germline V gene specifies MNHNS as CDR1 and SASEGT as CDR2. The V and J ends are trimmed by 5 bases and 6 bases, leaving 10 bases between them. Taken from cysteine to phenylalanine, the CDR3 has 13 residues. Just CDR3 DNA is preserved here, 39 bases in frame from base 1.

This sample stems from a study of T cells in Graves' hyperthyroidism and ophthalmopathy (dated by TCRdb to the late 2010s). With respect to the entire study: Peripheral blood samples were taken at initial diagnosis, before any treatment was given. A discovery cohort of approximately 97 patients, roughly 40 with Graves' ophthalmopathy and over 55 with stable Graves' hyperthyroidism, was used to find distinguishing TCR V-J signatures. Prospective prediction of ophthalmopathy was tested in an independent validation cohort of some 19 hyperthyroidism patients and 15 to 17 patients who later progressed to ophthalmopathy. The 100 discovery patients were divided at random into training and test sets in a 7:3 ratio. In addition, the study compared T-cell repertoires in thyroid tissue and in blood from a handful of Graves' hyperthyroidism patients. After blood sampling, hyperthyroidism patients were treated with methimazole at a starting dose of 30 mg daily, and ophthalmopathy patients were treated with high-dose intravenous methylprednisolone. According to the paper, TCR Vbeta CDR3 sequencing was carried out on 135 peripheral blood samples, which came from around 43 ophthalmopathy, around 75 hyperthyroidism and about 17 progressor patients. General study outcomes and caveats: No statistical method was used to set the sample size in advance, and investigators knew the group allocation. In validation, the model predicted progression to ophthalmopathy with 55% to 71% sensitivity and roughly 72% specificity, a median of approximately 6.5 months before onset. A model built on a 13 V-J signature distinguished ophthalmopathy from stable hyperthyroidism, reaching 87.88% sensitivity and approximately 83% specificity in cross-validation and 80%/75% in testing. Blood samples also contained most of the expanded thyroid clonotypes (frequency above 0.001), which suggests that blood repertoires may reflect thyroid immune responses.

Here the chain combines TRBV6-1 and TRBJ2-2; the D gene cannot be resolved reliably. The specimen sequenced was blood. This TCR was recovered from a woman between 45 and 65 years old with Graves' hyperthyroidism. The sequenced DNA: TGTGCCAGCAGTTATGGGGTCGCCGGGGAGCTGTTTTTT. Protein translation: CASSYGVAGELFF.